This TCR beta chain was captured in a study of T-cell memory formation after mild COVID-19. Study-wide results and caveats: Clones from the second wave (peaking day 37) had unconfirmed SARS-CoV-2 specificity. Mostly located in CM and EM were contracting CD4+ clones, with contracting CD8+ clones located in EMRA. Pre-infection memory already had some responding clones, implying cross-reactive memory joined.

CDR1 is LNHNV, CDR2 YYDKDF, per germline (reference sequence). CDR3 length equals 18 residues. The V and J ends lost 2 bases and 7 bases, in that order; junction bases with no gene match: 13. TCRdb re-derived calls from the 5' RACE reads in MiXCR, one entry per CDR3 protein. The profile shows 150,000 to 200,000 distinct CDR3 sequences, roughly a third of them singletons. With respect to this clonotype: Antigen: not known.

This clonotype was sampled from an adult woman who had mild COVID-19 (a few samples of this study predate the infection). Cell type and time point are not known. Input material: PBMCs or a T cell subset sorted from them (not recorded which). The chain joins TRBV15 to TRBJ2-1; 11 positions agree with TRBD2. For the CDR3, the DNA is TGTGCCACCAGCAGACCTTTCGCTACTAGCGGGAGAGGAAATGAGCAGTTCTTC. Translated: CATSRPFATSGRGNEQFF.